These T cell receptor beta chains were read from a single sample in a study of shared clonotypes between healthy human individuals. Libraries were prepared by immunoSEQ multiplex PCR; TCRdb keeps only in-frame clonotypes and omits some of them. The sample includes millions of clones, more than 85% of them seen just once. Sequenced: naive CD8+ T cells from PBMCs. Every receptor here comes from a man younger than 35 in good health. Some clones in this sample may be carry-over from other donors' samples. The CDR3 runs from the conserved cysteine through the conserved F or W. D genes are given only for firm matches. Size is stated for part of the rows, as once, few or many counts, or as a class when the clone is expanded.

j_call: TRBJ2-1; v_call: TRBV11-2; clone_size: -; d_call: TRBD1; cdr3_nt: TGTGCCAGCAGCAGCCGGGACAGGGGGCACGCTGAGCAGTTCTTC; cdr3_aa: CASSSRDRGHAEQFF
j_call: TRBJ2-2; v_call: TRBV15; clone_size: -; d_call: -; cdr3_nt: TGTGCCACCAAACCAGAAGCGAACACCGGGGAGCTGTTTTTT; cdr3_aa: CATKPEANTGELFF
j_call: TRBJ1-4; v_call: TRBV7-9; clone_size: -; d_call: -; cdr3_nt: TGTGCCAGCAGCTTCCCGACGGCTAGAACTAATGAAAAACTGTTTTTT; cdr3_aa: CASSFPTARTNEKLFF
j_call: TRBJ1-3; v_call: TRBV5-6; clone_size: -; d_call: -; cdr3_nt: TGTGCCAGCAGCTTGGGGCGGGTCGGAAACACCATATATTTT; cdr3_aa: CASSLGRVGNTIYF
j_call: TRBJ1-4; v_call: TRBV29-1; clone_size: -; d_call: -; cdr3_nt: TGCAGCGTCCGCTCGCCGGGTTTTAATGAAAAACTGTTTTTT; cdr3_aa: CSVRSPGFNEKLFF
j_call: TRBJ2-2; v_call: TRBV28; clone_size: -; d_call: TRBD2; cdr3_nt: TGTGCCAGCAGACGGACCGCTCCTCCTAGCGGGAGTTTTACCGGGGAGCTGTTTTTT; cdr3_aa: CASRRTAPPSGSFTGELFF
j_call: TRBJ2-5; v_call: TRBV5-1; clone_size: -; d_call: TRBD2; cdr3_nt: TGCGCCAGCTGTACCGGGACTAGCGGGAGGGCCGGGGAGACCCAGTACTTC; cdr3_aa: CASCTGTSGRAGETQYF
j_call: TRBJ2-1; v_call: TRBV5-1; clone_size: -; d_call: -; cdr3_nt: TGCGCCAGCAGGGGTGGGAGGCGCGCCTACAATGAGCAGTTCTTC; cdr3_aa: CASRGGRRAYNEQFF
j_call: TRBJ1-5; v_call: TRBV6-4; clone_size: -; d_call: -; cdr3_nt: TGTGCCAGCAGTGACGGTCCAGGTCAGCCCCAGCATTTT; cdr3_aa: CASSDGPGQPQHF
j_call: TRBJ2-5; v_call: TRBV11-2; clone_size: -; d_call: -; cdr3_nt: TGTGCCAGCAGCTTAGAGGCGAGTAACCAAGAGACCCAGTACTTC; cdr3_aa: CASSLEASNQETQYF
j_call: TRBJ2-7; v_call: TRBV7-9; clone_size: -; d_call: TRBD2; cdr3_nt: TGTGCCAGCACTGGCGGGAGGGTGAACGAGCAGTACTTC; cdr3_aa: CASTGGRVNEQYF
j_call: TRBJ1-5; v_call: TRBV27; clone_size: -; d_call: -; cdr3_nt: TGTGCCAGCAGTCTCGGGGCCGGGGGTAGCAATCAGCCCCAGCATTTT; cdr3_aa: CASSLGAGGSNQPQHF
j_call: TRBJ2-1; v_call: TRBV7-9; clone_size: -; d_call: TRBD2; cdr3_nt: TGTGCCAGCAGCCTACATAGCGGAACTGGGGGGGATGAGCAGTTCTTC; cdr3_aa: CASSLHSGTGGDEQFF
j_call: TRBJ2-2; v_call: TRBV19; clone_size: few; d_call: TRBD1; cdr3_nt: TGTGCCAGTAGTACGGGGACAGGGACGAGGGAGCTGTTTTTT; cdr3_aa: CASSTGTGTRELFF
j_call: TRBJ2-5; v_call: TRBV15; clone_size: -; d_call: TRBD2; cdr3_nt: TGTGCCACCAGCAGGGCTTCGGGACTAGCGGGAGGGTTGATCCAGGGAGAGACCCAGTACTTC; cdr3_aa: CATSRASGLAGGLIQGETQYF
j_call: TRBJ2-7; v_call: TRBV5-1; clone_size: -; d_call: -; cdr3_nt: TGCGCCAGCAGCTTGGTGGTCGGAGGATCCTACGAGCAGTACTTC; cdr3_aa: CASSLVVGGSYEQYF
j_call: TRBJ1-2; v_call: TRBV14; clone_size: -; d_call: TRBD1; cdr3_nt: TGTGCCAGCAGCCAAGATCGAAGGGGGCGAGGCTACACCTTC; cdr3_aa: CASSQDRRGRGYTF
j_call: TRBJ2-5; v_call: TRBV5-1; clone_size: -; d_call: -; cdr3_nt: TGCGCCAGCAGCTTGGCCGAGCCCATCCGTGAGACCCAGTACTTC; cdr3_aa: CASSLAEPIRETQYF
j_call: TRBJ2-7; v_call: TRBV27; clone_size: once; d_call: -; cdr3_nt: TGTGCCAGCAGTGGCCTGAGCGGGCTTACCTACGAGCAGTACTTC; cdr3_aa: CASSGLSGLTYEQYF
j_call: TRBJ2-5; v_call: TRBV4-1; clone_size: -; d_call: -; cdr3_nt: TGCGCCAGCAGCCTGGTAGACGTAGAGACCCAGTACTTC; cdr3_aa: CASSLVDVETQYF
j_call: TRBJ1-1; v_call: TRBV15; clone_size: -; d_call: -; cdr3_nt: TGTGCCACCAGCAGGTGGGGTGCAGAAGCTTTCTTT; cdr3_aa: CATSRWGAEAFF
j_call: TRBJ2-1; v_call: TRBV9; clone_size: -; d_call: -; cdr3_nt: TGTGCCAGCAGCGCCCCACACCCCGATGCGGTCCGAGGGTACAATGAGCAGTTCTTC; cdr3_aa: CASSAPHPDAVRGYNEQFF
j_call: TRBJ2-7; v_call: TRBV14; clone_size: -; d_call: -; cdr3_nt: TGTGCCAGCAGCCAAGACCCTGCCAGACCGTCCTCCTACGAGCAGTACTTC; cdr3_aa: CASSQDPARPSSYEQYF
j_call: TRBJ2-1; v_call: TRBV4-1; clone_size: -; d_call: TRBD2; cdr3_nt: TGCGCCAGCAGCCCCATAGCGGGACCCGCAGAGAATGAGCAGTTCTTC; cdr3_aa: CASSPIAGPAENEQFF
j_call: TRBJ2-7; v_call: TRBV30; clone_size: -; d_call: TRBD1; cdr3_nt: TGTGCCTGGAGTGTAGGGGGCTTAGGGGAGCAGTACTTC; cdr3_aa: CAWSVGGLGEQYF
j_call: TRBJ2-7; v_call: TRBV7-2; clone_size: -; d_call: -; cdr3_nt: TGTGCCAGCAGCTTAGGGTCTAGTCTCTCCTACGAGCAGTACTTC; cdr3_aa: CASSLGSSLSYEQYF
j_call: TRBJ2-7; v_call: TRBV27; clone_size: -; d_call: -; cdr3_nt: TGTGCCAGCAGTTCCGGGGCGGCCTACGAGCAGTACTTC; cdr3_aa: CASSSGAAYEQYF
j_call: TRBJ1-1; v_call: TRBV7-8; clone_size: -; d_call: TRBD1; cdr3_nt: TGTGCCAGCAGCCCTGGGACAGGGGGGCCCACTGAAGCTTTCTTT; cdr3_aa: CASSPGTGGPTEAFF
j_call: TRBJ2-1; v_call: TRBV27; clone_size: -; d_call: -; cdr3_nt: TGTGCCAGCAGTTTATCAGGGAGCTCCTACAATGAGCAGTTCTTC; cdr3_aa: CASSLSGSSYNEQFF
j_call: TRBJ2-3; v_call: TRBV7-9; clone_size: -; d_call: TRBD1; cdr3_nt: TGTGCCAGCAGCTTGGCCCTGACAGGGTACCCCACAGATACGCAGTATTTT; cdr3_aa: CASSLALTGYPTDTQYF
j_call: TRBJ2-5; v_call: TRBV5-4; clone_size: -; d_call: -; cdr3_nt: TGTGCCAGCAGCCCGACCTGGCTGGACAGATCAGAGACCCAGTACTTC; cdr3_aa: CASSPTWLDRSETQYF
j_call: TRBJ2-2; v_call: TRBV20-1; clone_size: -; d_call: -; cdr3_nt: TGCAGTGCTAGGGGCGGGGAGCTGTTTTTT; cdr3_aa: CSARGGELFF
j_call: TRBJ1-5; v_call: TRBV7-9; clone_size: -; d_call: TRBD1; cdr3_nt: TGTGCCAGCAGCTGGCAGGGGGTAAATCAGCCCCAGCATTTT; cdr3_aa: CASSWQGVNQPQHF
j_call: TRBJ1-5; v_call: TRBV19; clone_size: once; d_call: -; cdr3_nt: TGTGCCAGTAGTAGTTTCCATAGCAATCAGCCCCAGCATTTT; cdr3_aa: CASSSFHSNQPQHF
j_call: TRBJ1-1; v_call: TRBV11-1; clone_size: -; d_call: TRBD1; cdr3_nt: TGTGCCAGCAGCTCACCACGGGACAGGGCAATGAACACTGAAGCTTTCTTT; cdr3_aa: CASSSPRDRAMNTEAFF
j_call: TRBJ2-3; v_call: TRBV28; clone_size: -; d_call: -; cdr3_nt: TGTGCCAGCACCCCCCAAGGGGTGACTTTTCCAGATACGCAGTATTTT; cdr3_aa: CASTPQGVTFPDTQYF
j_call: TRBJ1-5; v_call: TRBV28; clone_size: -; d_call: TRBD1; cdr3_nt: TGTGCCAGCAGTGGGGACAGGGGGCTCGTTCAGCCCCAGCATTTT; cdr3_aa: CASSGDRGLVQPQHF
j_call: TRBJ2-7; v_call: TRBV27; clone_size: -; d_call: -; cdr3_nt: TGTGCCAGCAGTTTACGAGCTCTAACCCCCTACGAGCAGTACTTC; cdr3_aa: CASSLRALTPYEQYF
j_call: TRBJ1-2; v_call: TRBV5-1; clone_size: -; d_call: -; cdr3_nt: TGCGCCAGCAGCTTGGGGGGTCATGATGGCTACACCTTC; cdr3_aa: CASSLGGHDGYTF
j_call: TRBJ2-7; v_call: TRBV5-5; clone_size: -; d_call: TRBD1; cdr3_nt: TGTGCCAGCAGCTTACACAGGGGTAGCTACGAGCAGTACTTC; cdr3_aa: CASSLHRGSYEQYF
j_call: TRBJ2-3; v_call: TRBV7-9; clone_size: -; d_call: TRBD2; cdr3_nt: TGTGCCAGCAGCGCTTACGAGGGACTAGCGGGAACTCAGGCAGATACGCAGTATTTT; cdr3_aa: CASSAYEGLAGTQADTQYF
j_call: TRBJ1-3; v_call: TRBV29-1; clone_size: -; d_call: -; cdr3_nt: TGCAGCGTTGAAGATCGGCTGGGAGGCTCTGGAAACACCATATATTTT; cdr3_aa: CSVEDRLGGSGNTIYF